This T cell receptor beta chain was observed in a study of blood T cell repertoires in COVID-19. Overall study: PBMCs, B-cell-depleted T cells, or T cells provided the cDNA or gDNA that made up the material.

Sequenced by immunoSEQ multiplex PCR; TCRdb stores in-frame clones only, minus some. Here the sample spans tens of thousands of clones, approximately 82% being singletons. V was cut by 0 bases and J by 7 bases, with 13 bases left in between. Germline CDR1 reads SGHRS; CDR2 reads YFSETQ. The CDR3 is 15 residues long. This clone was seen a few times. This TCR came from a man in his sixties with acute or convalescent COVID-19. The J gene is TRBJ1-4, the V gene TRBV5-1, with D unresolved. Source material: peripheral blood. Here the CDR3 DNA reads TGCGCCAGCAGCTTGGGAGGGAGTTACGGTGAAAAACTGTTTTTT. This gives the protein CASSLGGSYGEKLFF.